The entry that follows covers one T cell receptor beta chain sequence. The sample comes from a study of cytomegalovirus exposure and HLA in healthy donors. In germline, CDR1 is SGHVS, CDR2 FNYEAQ. J gave up 4 bases and V 3 bases, and 4 bases lay outside the gene matches. The CDR3 runs 16 residues. The PCR had 60 Vbeta and 13 Jbeta primers. The method was immunoSEQ multiplex PCR; TCRdb's version includes in-frame clones alone and lacks a portion of them. The record lists tens of thousands of clones, of which the ten most abundant hold roughly 4%. The TCR originated in a male donor in good health and CMV-seronegative. V is TRBV7-6 and J is TRBJ2-1, with 12 bases lining up with TRBD2. Sequences were obtained from PBMCs. DNA of the CDR3: TGTGCCAGCAGCTTTCGACTAGCGGGGGCGTACAATGAGCAGTTCTTC. It encodes CASSFRLAGAYNEQFF.